This record concerns one T cell receptor beta chain sequence. Its antigen is unidentified. This entry is derived from a study of cytomegalovirus exposure and HLA in healthy donors. Study conclusions and caveats: Later genetic work tied a missense DCLRE1C variant to beta-chain V and J trimming.

The primer mix had 60 Vbeta and 13 Jbeta primers. TCRdb keeps only in-frame clones here, not all; method: immunoSEQ multiplex PCR. This table has approximately 110,000 clones, 65% to 75% appearing once. The receptor was derived from a young man in good health and CMV-seropositive. Sequences were obtained from PBMCs.

Written as DNA, the CDR3 is TGTGCCAGCAGCCAAGAAACAGGGTGGACCCGGGGTGGCTACACCTTC. It specifies CASSQETGWTRGGYTF. The chain employs TRBV4-2 and TRBJ1-2; tentatively, D is TRBD1 (6 bases). Trimming cost V 0 bases and J 7 bases, with 18 bases left between them. Germline values: CDR1 LGHNA, CDR2 YNFKEQ. The CDR3 extends over 16 amino acids.